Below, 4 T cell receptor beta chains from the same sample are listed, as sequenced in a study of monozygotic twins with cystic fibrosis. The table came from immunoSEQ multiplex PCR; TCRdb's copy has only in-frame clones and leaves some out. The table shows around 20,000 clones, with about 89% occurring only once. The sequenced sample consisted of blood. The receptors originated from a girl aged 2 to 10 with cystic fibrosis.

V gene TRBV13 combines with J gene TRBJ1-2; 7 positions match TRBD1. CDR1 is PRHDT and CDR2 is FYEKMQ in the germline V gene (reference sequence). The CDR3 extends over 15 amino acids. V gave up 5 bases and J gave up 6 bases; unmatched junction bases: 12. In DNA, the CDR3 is TGTGCCAGCAGCCCAGGGGGGAAACCTTTCGATGGCTACACCTTC. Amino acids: CASSPGGKPFDGYTF. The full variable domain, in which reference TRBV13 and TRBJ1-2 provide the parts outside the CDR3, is AAGVIQSPRHLIKEKRETATLKCYPIPRHDTVYWYQQGPGQDPQFLISFYEKMQSDKGSIPDRFSAQQFSDYHSELNMSSLELGDSALYFCASSPGGKPFDGYTFGSGTRLTVV.

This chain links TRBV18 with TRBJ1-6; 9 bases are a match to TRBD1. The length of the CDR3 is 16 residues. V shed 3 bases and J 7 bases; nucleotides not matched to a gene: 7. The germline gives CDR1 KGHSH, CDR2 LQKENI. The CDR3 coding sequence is TGTGCCAGCTCACCGTTCCGGGACAGGGCCAATTCACCCCTCCACTTT. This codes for CASSPFRDRANSPLHF.

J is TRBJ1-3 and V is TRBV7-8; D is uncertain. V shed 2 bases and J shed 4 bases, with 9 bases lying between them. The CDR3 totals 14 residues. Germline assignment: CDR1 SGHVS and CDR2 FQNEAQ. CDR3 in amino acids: CASSLTSIGNTIYF. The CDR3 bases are TGTGCCAGCAGCTTAACGTCTATAGGAAACACCATATATTTT.

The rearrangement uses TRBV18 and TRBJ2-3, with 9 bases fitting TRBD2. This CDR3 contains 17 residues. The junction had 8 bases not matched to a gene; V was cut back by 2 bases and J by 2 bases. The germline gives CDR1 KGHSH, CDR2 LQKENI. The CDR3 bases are TGTGCCAGCTCACCAAGGGGCCTAGCGGGGATCACAGATACGCAGTATTTT. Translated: CASSPRGLAGITDTQYF.